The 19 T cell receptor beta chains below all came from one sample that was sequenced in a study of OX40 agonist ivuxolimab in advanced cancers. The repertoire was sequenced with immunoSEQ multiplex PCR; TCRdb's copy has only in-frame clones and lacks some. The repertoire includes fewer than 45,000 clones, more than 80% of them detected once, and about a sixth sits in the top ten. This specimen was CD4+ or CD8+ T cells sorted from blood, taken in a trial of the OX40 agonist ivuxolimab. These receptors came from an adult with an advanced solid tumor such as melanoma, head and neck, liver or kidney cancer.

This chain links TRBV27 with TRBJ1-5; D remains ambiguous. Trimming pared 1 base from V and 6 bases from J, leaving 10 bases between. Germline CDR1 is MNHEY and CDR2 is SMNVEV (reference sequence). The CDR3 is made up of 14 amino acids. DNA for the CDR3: TGTGCCAGCAGTTTATTGCCTCCACCTCAGCCCCAGCATTTT. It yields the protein CASSLLPPPQPQHF.

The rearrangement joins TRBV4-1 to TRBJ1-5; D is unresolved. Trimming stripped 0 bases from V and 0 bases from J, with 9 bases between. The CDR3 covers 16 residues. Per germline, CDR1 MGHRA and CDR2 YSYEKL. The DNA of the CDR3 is TGCGCCAGCAGCCAAGATCGGCCAGGTAGCAATCAGCCCCAGCATTTT. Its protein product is CASSQDRPGSNQPQHF.

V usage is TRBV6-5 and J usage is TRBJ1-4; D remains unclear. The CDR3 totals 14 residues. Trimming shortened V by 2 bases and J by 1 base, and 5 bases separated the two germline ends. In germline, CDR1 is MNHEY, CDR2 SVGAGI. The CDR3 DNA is TGTGCCAGCAGTTACAAGGGAACTAATGAAAAACTGTTTTTT. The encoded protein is CASSYKGTNEKLFF.

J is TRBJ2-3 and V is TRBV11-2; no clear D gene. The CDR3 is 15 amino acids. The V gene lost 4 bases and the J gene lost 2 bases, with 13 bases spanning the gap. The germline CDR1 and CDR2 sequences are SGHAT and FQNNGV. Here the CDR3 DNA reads TGTGCCAGCAGCTCCCCCCTAGGATACACAGATACGCAGTATTTT. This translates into CASSSPLGYTDTQYF.

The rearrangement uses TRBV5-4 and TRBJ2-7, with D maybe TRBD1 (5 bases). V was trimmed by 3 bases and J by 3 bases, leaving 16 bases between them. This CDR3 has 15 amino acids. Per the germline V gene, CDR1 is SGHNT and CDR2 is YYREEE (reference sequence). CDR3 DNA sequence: TGTGCCAGCAGCTACGTTGGGGCAGCCAACTACGAGCAGTACTTC. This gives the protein CASSYVGAANYEQYF.

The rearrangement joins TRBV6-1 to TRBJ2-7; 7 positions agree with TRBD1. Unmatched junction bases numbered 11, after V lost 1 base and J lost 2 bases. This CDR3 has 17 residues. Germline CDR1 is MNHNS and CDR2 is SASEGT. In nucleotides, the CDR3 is TGTGCCAGCAGTGAAGGGCTGGGACAGCCAAAACCCTACGAGCAGTACTTC. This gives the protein CASSEGLGQPKPYEQYF.

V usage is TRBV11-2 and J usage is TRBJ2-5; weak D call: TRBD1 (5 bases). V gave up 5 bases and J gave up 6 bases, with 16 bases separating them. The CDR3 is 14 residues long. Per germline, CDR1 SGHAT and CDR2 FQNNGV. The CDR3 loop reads CASSPPGLGKTQYF. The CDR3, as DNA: TGTGCCAGCAGCCCCCCAGGGTTGGGAAAGACCCAGTACTTC.

The chain's CDR3 is CSAGTEQYF. CDR3 coding DNA: TGCAGTGCAGGGACCGAGCAGTACTTC. The V call is TRBV20-1, the J call TRBJ2-7; D may correspond to TRBD1 or TRBD2 (5 bases each). Germline-derived CDR1 and CDR2 are DFQATT and SNEGSKA (reference sequence). V lost 6 bases to trimming and J lost 6 bases, with 6 bases between them. The CDR3 is 9 amino acids.

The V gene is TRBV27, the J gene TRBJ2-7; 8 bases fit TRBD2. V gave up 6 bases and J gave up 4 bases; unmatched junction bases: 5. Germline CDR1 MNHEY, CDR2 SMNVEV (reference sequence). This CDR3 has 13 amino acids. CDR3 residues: CASSIAGNYEQYF. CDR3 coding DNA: TGTGCCAGCAGCATAGCGGGAAATTACGAGCAGTACTTC.

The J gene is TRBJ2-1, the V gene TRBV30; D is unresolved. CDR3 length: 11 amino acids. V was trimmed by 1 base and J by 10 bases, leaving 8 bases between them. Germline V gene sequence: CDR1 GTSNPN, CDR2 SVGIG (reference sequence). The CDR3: CAWSDPNEQFF. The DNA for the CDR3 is TGTGCCTGGAGTGACCCCAACGAGCAGTTCTTC.

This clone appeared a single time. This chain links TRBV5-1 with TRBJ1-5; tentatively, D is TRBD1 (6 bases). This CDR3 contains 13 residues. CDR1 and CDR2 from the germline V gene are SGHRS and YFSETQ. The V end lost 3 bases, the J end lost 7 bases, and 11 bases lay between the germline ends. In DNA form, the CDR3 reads TGCGCCAGCAGCTCAGGGGTAGGGCAGCCCCAGCATTTT. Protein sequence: CASSSGVGQPQHF.

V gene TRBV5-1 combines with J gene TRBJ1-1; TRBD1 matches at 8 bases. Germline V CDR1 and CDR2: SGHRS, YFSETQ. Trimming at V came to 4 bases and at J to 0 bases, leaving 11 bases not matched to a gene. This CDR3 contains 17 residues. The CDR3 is CASSSRQGRGMNTEAFF. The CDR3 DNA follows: TGCGCCAGCAGCAGTCGACAGGGGAGGGGGATGAACACTGAAGCTTTCTTT.

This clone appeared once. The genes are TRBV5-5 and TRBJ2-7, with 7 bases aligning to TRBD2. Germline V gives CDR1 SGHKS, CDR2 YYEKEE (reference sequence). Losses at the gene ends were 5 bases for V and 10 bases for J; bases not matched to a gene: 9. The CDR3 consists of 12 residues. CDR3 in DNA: TGTGCCAGCAGATCTCCTAGCGGAGGACAGTACTTC. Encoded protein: CASRSPSGGQYF.

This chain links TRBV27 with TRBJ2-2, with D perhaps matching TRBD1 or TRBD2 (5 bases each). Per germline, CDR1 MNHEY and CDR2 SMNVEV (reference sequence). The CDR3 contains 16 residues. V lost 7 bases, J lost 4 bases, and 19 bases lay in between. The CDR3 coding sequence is TGTGCCAGCAACAGGAGCCCCAGCGGAAGCACCGGGGAGCTGTTTTTT. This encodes CASNRSPSGSTGELFF.

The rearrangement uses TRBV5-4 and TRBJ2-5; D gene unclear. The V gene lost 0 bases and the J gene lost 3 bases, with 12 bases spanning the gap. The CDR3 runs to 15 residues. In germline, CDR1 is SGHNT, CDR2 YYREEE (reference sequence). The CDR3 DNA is TGTGCCAGCAGCTTGGAGAGGCAGGTGAAAGAGACCCAGTACTTC. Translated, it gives CASSLERQVKETQYF.

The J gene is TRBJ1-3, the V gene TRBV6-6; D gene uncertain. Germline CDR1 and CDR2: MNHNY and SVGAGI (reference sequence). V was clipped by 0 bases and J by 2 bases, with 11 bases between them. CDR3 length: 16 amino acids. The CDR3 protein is CASSYSQEGAGNTIYF. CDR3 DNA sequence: TGTGCCAGCAGTTACTCGCAGGAGGGTGCTGGAAACACCATATATTTT.

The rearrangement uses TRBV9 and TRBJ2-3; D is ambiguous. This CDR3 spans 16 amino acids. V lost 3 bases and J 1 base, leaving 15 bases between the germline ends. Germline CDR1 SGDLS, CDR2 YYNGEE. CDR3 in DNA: TGTGCCAGCAGCGCAGAGGCGTCTCGGGGCACAGATACGCAGTATTTT. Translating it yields CASSAEASRGTDTQYF. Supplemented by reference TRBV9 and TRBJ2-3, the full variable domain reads DSGVTQTPKHLITATGQRVTLRCSPRSGDLSVYWYQQSLDQGLQFLIQYYNGEERAKGNILERFSAQQFPDLHSELNLSSLELGDSALYFCASSAEASRGTDTQYFGPGTRLTVL.

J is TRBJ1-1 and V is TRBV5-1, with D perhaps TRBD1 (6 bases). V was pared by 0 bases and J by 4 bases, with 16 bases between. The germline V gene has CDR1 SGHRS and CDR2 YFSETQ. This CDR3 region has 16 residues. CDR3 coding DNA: TGCGCCAGCAGCTTGGTCCGCTCAGGGGAGCGCACTGAAGCTTTCTTT. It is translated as CASSLVRSGERTEAFF.

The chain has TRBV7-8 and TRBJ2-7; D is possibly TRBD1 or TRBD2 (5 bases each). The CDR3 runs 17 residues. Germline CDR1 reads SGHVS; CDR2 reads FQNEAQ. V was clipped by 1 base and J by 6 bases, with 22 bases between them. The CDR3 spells CASSLDVGLGPKGEQYF. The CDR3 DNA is TGTGCCAGCAGCTTAGATGTAGGGTTGGGACCGAAGGGCGAGCAGTACTTC. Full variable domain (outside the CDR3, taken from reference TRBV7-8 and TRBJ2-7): GAGVSQSPRYKVAKRGQDVALRCDPISGHVSLFWYQQALGQGPEFLTYFQNEAQLDKSGLPSDRFFAERPEGSVSTLKIQRTQQEDSAVYLCASSLDVGLGPKGEQYFGPGTRLTVT.